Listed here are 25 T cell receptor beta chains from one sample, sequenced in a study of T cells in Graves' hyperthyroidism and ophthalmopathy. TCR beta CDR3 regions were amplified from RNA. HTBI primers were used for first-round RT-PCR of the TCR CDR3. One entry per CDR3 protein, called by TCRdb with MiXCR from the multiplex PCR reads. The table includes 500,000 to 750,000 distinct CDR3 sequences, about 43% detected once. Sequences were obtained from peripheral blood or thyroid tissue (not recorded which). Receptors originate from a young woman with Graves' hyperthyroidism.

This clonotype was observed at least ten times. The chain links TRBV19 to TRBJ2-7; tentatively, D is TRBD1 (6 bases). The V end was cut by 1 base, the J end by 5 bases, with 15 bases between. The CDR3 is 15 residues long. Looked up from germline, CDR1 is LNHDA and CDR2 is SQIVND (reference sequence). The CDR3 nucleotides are TGTGCCAGTAGTATAGCTCCAGGGGTTCGAAACGAGCAGTACTTC. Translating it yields CASSIAPGVRNEQYF.

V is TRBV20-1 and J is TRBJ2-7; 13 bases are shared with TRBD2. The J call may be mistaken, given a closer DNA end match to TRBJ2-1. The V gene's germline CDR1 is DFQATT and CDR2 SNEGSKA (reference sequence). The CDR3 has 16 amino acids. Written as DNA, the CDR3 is TGCAGTGCTAGAGATATACTAGCGGGAGGGTCCGATGAGCAGTTCTTC. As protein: CSARDILAGGSDEQFF.

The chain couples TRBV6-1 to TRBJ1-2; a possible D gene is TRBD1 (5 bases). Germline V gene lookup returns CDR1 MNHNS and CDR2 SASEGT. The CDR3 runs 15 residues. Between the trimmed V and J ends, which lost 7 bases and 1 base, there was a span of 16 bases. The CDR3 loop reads CASTPGPLYNYGYTF. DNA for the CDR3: TGTGCCAGCACCCCAGGGCCCCTATATAACTATGGCTACACCTTC.

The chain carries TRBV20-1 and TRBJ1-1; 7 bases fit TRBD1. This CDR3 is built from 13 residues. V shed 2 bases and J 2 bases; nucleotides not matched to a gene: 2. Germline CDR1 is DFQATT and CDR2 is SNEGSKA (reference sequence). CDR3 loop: CSARWDSNTEAFF. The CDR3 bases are TGCAGTGCTAGATGGGACAGCAACACTGAAGCTTTCTTT.

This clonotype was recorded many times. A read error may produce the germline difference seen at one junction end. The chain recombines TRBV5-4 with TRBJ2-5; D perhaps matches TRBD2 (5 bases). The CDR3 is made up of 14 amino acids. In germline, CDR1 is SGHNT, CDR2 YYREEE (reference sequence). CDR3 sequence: CASSQDGGRETQYF. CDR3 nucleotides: TGCGCCAGCAGCCAAGACGGAGGTCGGGAGACCCAGTACTTC.

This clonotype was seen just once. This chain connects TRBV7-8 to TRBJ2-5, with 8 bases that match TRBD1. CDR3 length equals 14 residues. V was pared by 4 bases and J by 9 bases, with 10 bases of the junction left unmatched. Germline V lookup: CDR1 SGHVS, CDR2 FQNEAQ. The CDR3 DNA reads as TGTGCCAGCAGCTCCGACAGGGGTGATCAGCCCCAGTACTTC. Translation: CASSSDRGDQPQYF.

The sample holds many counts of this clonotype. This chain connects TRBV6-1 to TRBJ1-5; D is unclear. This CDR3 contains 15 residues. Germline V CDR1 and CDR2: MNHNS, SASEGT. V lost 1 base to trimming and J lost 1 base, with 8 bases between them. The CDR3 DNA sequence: TGTGCCAGCAGTGAAGTTTACAGCAGCAATCAGCCCCAGCATTTT. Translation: CASSEVYSSNQPQHF.

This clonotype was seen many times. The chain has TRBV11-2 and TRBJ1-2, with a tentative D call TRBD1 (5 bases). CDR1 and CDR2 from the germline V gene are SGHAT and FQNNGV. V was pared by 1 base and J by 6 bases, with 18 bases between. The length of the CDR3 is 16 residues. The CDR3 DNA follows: TGTGCCAGCAGCTTAGGTGGGACCTCCCTTACTCATGGCTACACCTTC. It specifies CASSLGGTSLTHGYTF. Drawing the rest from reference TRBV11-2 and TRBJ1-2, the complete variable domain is EAGVAQSPRYKIIEKRQSVAFWCNPISGHATLYWYQQILGQGPKLLIQFQNNGVVDDSQLPKDRFSAERLKGVDSTLKIQPAKLEDSAVYLCASSLGGTSLTHGYTFGSGTRLTVV.

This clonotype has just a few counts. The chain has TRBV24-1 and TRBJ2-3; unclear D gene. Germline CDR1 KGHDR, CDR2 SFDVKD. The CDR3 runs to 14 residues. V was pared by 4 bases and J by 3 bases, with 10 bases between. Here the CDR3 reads CATSDSLRTDTQYF. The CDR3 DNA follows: TGTGCCACCAGTGACAGTTTACGAACAGATACGCAGTATTTT.

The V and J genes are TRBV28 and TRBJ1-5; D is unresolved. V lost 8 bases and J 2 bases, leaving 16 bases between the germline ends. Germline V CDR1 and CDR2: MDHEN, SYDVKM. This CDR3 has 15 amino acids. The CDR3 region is CASCPRGPGNQPQHF. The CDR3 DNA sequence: TGTGCCAGCTGCCCCCGAGGGCCTGGCAATCAGCCCCAGCATTTT.

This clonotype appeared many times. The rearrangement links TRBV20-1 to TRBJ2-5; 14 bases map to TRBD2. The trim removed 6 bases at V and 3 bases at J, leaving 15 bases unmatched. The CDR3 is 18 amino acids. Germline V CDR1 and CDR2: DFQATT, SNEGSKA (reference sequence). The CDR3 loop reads CSAPGTSGRTVPEETQYF. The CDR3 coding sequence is TGCAGTGCCCCCGGGACTAGCGGGAGAACAGTGCCGGAAGAGACCCAGTACTTC.

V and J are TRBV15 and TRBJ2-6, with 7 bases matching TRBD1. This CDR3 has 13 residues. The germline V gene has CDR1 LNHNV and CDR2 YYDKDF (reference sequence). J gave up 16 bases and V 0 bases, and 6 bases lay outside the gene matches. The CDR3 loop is CATSRDRRQGLTF. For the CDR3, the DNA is TGTGCCACCAGCAGAGACCGGAGACAGGGTCTGACTTTC.

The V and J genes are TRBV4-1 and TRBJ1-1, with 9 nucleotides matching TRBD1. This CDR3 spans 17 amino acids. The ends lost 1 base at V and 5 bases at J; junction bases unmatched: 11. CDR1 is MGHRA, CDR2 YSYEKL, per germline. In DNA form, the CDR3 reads TGCGCCAGCAGCCAAGTGCCGGGACAGGGAGGATGGACTGAAGCTTTCTTT. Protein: CASSQVPGQGGWTEAFF.

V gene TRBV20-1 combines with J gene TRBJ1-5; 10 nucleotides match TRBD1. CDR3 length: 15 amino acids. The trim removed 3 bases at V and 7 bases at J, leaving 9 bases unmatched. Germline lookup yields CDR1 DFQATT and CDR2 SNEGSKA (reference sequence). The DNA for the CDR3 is TGCAGTGCTAGGTCATACGGGACAGGGGACCAGCCCCAGCATTTT. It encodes CSARSYGTGDQPQHF.

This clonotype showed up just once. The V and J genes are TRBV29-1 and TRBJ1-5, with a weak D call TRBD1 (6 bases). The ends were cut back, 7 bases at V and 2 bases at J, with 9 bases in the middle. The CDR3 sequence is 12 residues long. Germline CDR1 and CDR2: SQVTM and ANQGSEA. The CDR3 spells CSEAGGNQPQHF. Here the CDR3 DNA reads TGCAGCGAAGCAGGGGGCAATCAGCCCCAGCATTTT.

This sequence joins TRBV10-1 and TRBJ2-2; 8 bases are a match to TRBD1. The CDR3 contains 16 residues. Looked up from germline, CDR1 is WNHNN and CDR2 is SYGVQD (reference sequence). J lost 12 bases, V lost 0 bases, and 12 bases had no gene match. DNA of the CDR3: TGCGCCAGCAGTGAGTCACGAGACAGGGGAACACTGAAGCTGTTTTTT. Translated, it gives CASSESRDRGTLKLFF.

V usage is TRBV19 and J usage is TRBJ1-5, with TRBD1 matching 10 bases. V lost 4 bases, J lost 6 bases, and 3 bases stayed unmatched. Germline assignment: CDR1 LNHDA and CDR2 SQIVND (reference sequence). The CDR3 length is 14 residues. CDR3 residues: CASSTRTGGQPQHF. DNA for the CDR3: TGTGCCAGTAGTACTCGGACAGGGGGTCAGCCCCAGCATTTT.

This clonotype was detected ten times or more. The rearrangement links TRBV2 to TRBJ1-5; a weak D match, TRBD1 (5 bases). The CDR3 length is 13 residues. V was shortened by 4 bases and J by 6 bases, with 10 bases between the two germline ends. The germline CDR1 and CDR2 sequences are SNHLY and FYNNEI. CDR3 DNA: TGTGCCAGCAGTGGGCAGGGAAGTCAGCCCCAGCATTTT. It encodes CASSGQGSQPQHF.

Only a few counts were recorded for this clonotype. CDR3 in amino acids: CASSSLLIAGAIDGELFF. DNA of the CDR3: TGTGCCAGTAGTTCTCTCCTAATAGCGGGAGCGATCGACGGGGAGCTGTTTTTT. The chain recombines TRBV19 with TRBJ2-2; TRBD2 aligns across 9 bases. The CDR3 has 18 amino acids. J was trimmed by 7 bases and V by 5 bases; bases with no gene match: 17. Germline V gene data show CDR1 as LNHDA and CDR2 as SQIVND (reference sequence).

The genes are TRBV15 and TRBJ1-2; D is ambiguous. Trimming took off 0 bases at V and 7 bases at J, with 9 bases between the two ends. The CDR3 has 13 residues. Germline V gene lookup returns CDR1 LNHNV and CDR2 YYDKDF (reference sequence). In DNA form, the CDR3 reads TGTGCCACCAGCAGAGAGGACGGCAGTGGCTACACCTTC. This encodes CATSREDGSGYTF.

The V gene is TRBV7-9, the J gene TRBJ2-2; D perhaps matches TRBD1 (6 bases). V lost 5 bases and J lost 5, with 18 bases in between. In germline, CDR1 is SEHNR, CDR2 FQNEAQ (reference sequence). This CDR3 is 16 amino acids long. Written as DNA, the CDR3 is TGTGCCAGCAGCGGCCGGGACATGAGATTAACCGGGGAGCTGTTTTTT. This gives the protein CASSGRDMRLTGELFF. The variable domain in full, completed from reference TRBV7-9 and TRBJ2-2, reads DTGVSQNPRHKITKRGQNVTFRCDPISEHNRLYWYRQTLGQGPEFLTYFQNEAQLEKSRLLSDRFSAERPKGSFSTLEIQRTEQGDSAMYLCASSGRDMRLTGELFFGEGSRLTVL.

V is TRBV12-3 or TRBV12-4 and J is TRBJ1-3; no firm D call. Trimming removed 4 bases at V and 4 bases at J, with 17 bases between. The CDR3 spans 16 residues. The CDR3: CASSWGGPRAGNTIYF. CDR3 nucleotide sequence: TGTGCCAGCAGTTGGGGAGGCCCTAGAGCCGGAAACACCATATATTTT.

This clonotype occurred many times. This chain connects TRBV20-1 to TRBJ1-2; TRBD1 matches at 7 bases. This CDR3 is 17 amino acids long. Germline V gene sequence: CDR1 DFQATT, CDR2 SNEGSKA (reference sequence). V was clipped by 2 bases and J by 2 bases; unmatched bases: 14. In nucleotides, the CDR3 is TGCAGTGCTAGAACTACCGCGAACAGGGGAAGGAACTATGGCTACACCTTC. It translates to CSARTTANRGRNYGYTF.

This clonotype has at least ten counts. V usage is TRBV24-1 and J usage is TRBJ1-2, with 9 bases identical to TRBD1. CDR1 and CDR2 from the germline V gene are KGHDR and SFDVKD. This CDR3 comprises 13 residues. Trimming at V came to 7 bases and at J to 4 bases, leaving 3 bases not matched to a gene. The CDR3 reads CATSSGQGYGYTF. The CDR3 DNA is TGTGCCACCAGCTCGGGACAGGGCTATGGCTACACCTTC.

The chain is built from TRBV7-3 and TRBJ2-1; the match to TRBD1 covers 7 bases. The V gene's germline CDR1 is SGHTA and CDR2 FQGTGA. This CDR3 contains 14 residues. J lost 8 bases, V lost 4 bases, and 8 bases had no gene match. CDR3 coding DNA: TGTGCCAGCAGCTCTTGGACAGGCGGGCATGAGCAGTTCTTC. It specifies CASSSWTGGHEQFF. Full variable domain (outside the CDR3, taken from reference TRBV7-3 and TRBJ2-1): GAGVSQTPSNKVTEKGKYVELRCDPISGHTALYWYRQSLGQGPEFLIYFQGTGAADDSGLPNDRFFAVRPEGSVSTLKIQRTERGDSAVYLCASSSWTGGHEQFFGPGTRLTVL.